Listed here are 21 T cell receptor beta chains from one sample, sequenced in a study of CD8 T cells in ankylosing spondylitis. TCRdb re-called the 5' RACE reads through MiXCR, storing one row per CDR3 protein. The top ten hold 35% to 40% of the sample, which has some 7,000 distinct CDR3 sequences, 2.8% seen once. The sample comprised blood, either unsorted or a sorted T cell fraction (not recorded which). The receptors come from a female donor with ankylosing spondylitis or in good health (not recorded which).

In its sample, this clonotype was seen many times. The gene calls are TRBV9 and TRBJ2-7, with 8 positions matching TRBD1. CDR3 length equals 17 residues. V was pared by 0 bases and J by 0 bases, with 8 bases of the junction left unmatched. The V gene's germline CDR1 is SGDLS and CDR2 YYNGEE. The CDR3 nucleotides are TGTGCCAGCAGCGTAGATTGGGGGCAGGGGGCCTCCTACGAGCAGTACTTC. It is translated as CASSVDWGQGASYEQYF.

This clonotype was detected many times. The chain joins TRBV9 to TRBJ2-1; TRBD2 matches at 8 bases. The V and J ends lost 0 bases and 3 bases, in that order; junction bases with no gene match: 5. Looked up from germline, CDR1 is SGDLS and CDR2 is YYNGEE. This CDR3 spans 16 amino acids. CDR3 DNA: TGTGCCAGCAGCGTAGATATAGCGGGATTCTACAATGAGCAGTTCTTC. Translation gives CASSVDIAGFYNEQFF.

This clonotype appeared many times. The chain carries TRBV9 and TRBJ2-3; D uncertain. Germline-derived CDR1 and CDR2 are SGDLS and YYNGEE. The V end lost 0 bases, the J end lost 4 bases, and 6 bases lay between the germline ends. The CDR3 extends over 13 amino acids. The CDR3: CASSVGGSDTQYF. Written as DNA, the CDR3 is TGTGCCAGCAGCGTAGGTGGCTCAGATACGCAGTATTTT.

This clonotype has a count of ten or more. This chain joins TRBV9 and TRBJ2-7; D unresolved. CDR1 is SGDLS, CDR2 YYNGEE, per germline. V was shortened by 3 bases and J by 0 bases, with 4 bases between the two germline ends. There are 12 residues in the CDR3. The chain's CDR3 is CASSGDSYEQYF. The CDR3 DNA sequence: TGTGCCAGCAGCGGGGACTCCTACGAGCAGTACTTC.

In this sample, this clonotype turned up many times. The chain recombines TRBV9 with TRBJ1-1; D may be TRBD1 (5 bases). CDR1 is SGDLS and CDR2 is YYNGEE in the germline V gene. Trimming stripped 4 bases from V and 1 base from J, with 11 bases between. The CDR3 totals 14 residues. The CDR3 nucleotides read TGTGCCAGCAGCTTAGGGACGGCGAACACTGAAGCTTTCTTT. Its translation is CASSLGTANTEAFF. The entire variable domain, with the rest obtained from reference TRBV9 and TRBJ1-1, is as follows: DSGVTQTPKHLITATGQRVTLRCSPRSGDLSVYWYQQSLDQGLQFLIQYYNGEERAKGNILERFSAQQFPDLHSELNLSSLELGDSALYFCASSLGTANTEAFFGQGTRLTVV.

This clonotype was seen ten or more times. This chain connects TRBV9 to TRBJ2-3; 9 bases map to TRBD2. Germline V gene lookup returns CDR1 SGDLS and CDR2 YYNGEE. Germline trimming cut 4 bases from V and 6 bases from J; bases unmatched to any gene: 18. The CDR3 consists of 18 residues. The CDR3 sequence is CASSHRREGAGGGDTQYF. The DNA of the CDR3 is TGTGCCAGCAGCCATCGTCGCGAGGGAGCGGGAGGAGGGGATACGCAGTATTTT.

In its sample, this clonotype ranks as medium-sized. The chain employs TRBV9 and TRBJ1-4, with no clear D. Per the germline V gene, CDR1 is SGDLS and CDR2 is YYNGEE. V was trimmed by 3 bases and J by 5 bases, leaving 11 bases between them. This CDR3 is built from 14 residues. The CDR3 region is CASSADGGNEKLFF. In DNA form, the CDR3 reads TGTGCCAGCAGCGCAGACGGTGGGAATGAAAAACTGTTTTTT.

This clonotype was recorded at least ten times. V and J are TRBV9 and TRBJ2-7, with a possible D match to TRBD1 (5 bases). Germline-derived CDR1 and CDR2 are SGDLS and YYNGEE. The CDR3 length is 14 residues. V was cut by 3 bases and J by 6 bases, with 16 bases left in between. The CDR3 DNA reads as TGTGCCAGCAGCGGGGGCCTATTAGGTCGCGAGCAGTACTTC. This gives the protein CASSGGLLGREQYF.

Relative to its sample, this clonotype is medium-sized. The chain links TRBV9 to TRBJ2-7, with D possibly matching TRBD2 (6 bases). Germline CDR1 and CDR2: SGDLS and YYNGEE. This CDR3 contains 15 residues. V lost 0 bases and J lost 2, with 12 bases in between. In DNA form, the CDR3 reads TGTGCCAGCAGCGTAGCGGGCGGGGCCGCCTACGAGCAGTACTTC. Translating gives CASSVAGGAAYEQYF.

This clonotype was picked up many times. CDR3 in amino acids: CASSPGLSGDGRGNTIYF. The CDR3 DNA reads as TGTGCCAGCAGCCCCGGTCTATCGGGGGACGGTCGTGGAAACACCATATATTTT. This chain joins TRBV9 and TRBJ1-3; a possible D gene is TRBD1 (5 bases). There are 18 residues in the CDR3. Germline V lookup: CDR1 SGDLS, CDR2 YYNGEE. V lost 4 bases, J lost 3 bases, and 23 bases lay in between.

There are a few counts of this clonotype. This sequence joins TRBV9 and TRBJ1-1, with D perhaps TRBD1 (6 bases). The CDR3 is 12 amino acids. V dropped 4 bases and J dropped 8 bases, with 12 bases sitting between them. Germline values: CDR1 SGDLS, CDR2 YYNGEE. Written as DNA, the CDR3 is TGTGCCAGCAGCCCGACGGGGGCAGAAGCTTTCTTT. Translation: CASSPTGAEAFF.

Ten or more counts support this clonotype. The chain employs TRBV9 and TRBJ2-1; D possibly corresponds to TRBD2 (6 bases). Trimming removed 3 bases from V and 9 bases from J, with 10 bases in between. The CDR3 sequence is 12 residues long. Germline CDR1 and CDR2: SGDLS and YYNGEE. The CDR3 here is CASSELGGEQFF. In DNA, the CDR3 is TGTGCCAGCAGCGAATTGGGGGGTGAGCAGTTCTTC. The whole variable domain, filled in from reference TRBV9 and TRBJ2-1, reads DSGVTQTPKHLITATGQRVTLRCSPRSGDLSVYWYQQSLDQGLQFLIQYYNGEERAKGNILERFSAQQFPDLHSELNLSSLELGDSALYFCASSELGGEQFFGPGTRLTVL.

This clonotype was seen ten or more times. V usage is TRBV9 and J usage is TRBJ2-3; D gene ambiguous. Germline-derived CDR1 and CDR2 are SGDLS and YYNGEE. This CDR3 region has 14 residues. The ends were cut back, 0 bases at V and 0 bases at J, with 5 bases in the middle. The CDR3 DNA reads as TGTGCCAGCAGCGTAGTGTCTAGCACAGATACGCAGTATTTT. Protein product: CASSVVSSTDTQYF. Full variable domain (outside the CDR3, taken from reference TRBV9 and TRBJ2-3): DSGVTQTPKHLITATGQRVTLRCSPRSGDLSVYWYQQSLDQGLQFLIQYYNGEERAKGNILERFSAQQFPDLHSELNLSSLELGDSALYFCASSVVSSTDTQYFGPGTRLTVL.

The table lists this clonotype with many counts. The rearrangement uses TRBV9 and TRBJ1-3; D is undetermined. This CDR3 has 15 amino acids. Germline loops: CDR1 SGDLS, CDR2 YYNGEE. V was cut by 3 bases and J by 0 bases, with 10 bases left in between. CDR3 sequence (DNA): TGTGCCAGCAGCGCTGGAACGGACTCTGGAAACACCATATATTTT. Amino acid sequence: CASSAGTDSGNTIYF.

This clonotype is classed as large. The CDR3 loop is CASSPEAGGGTDNEQFF. CDR3 bases: TGTGCCAGCAGCCCCGAAGCGGGGGGGGGCACAGACAATGAGCAGTTCTTC. The chain links TRBV9 to TRBJ2-1; 10 bases match TRBD2. This CDR3 is built from 17 residues. CDR1 is SGDLS, CDR2 YYNGEE, per germline. With V trimmed by 4 bases and J by 5 bases, 12 bases remained unmatched.

This clonotype was counted at least ten times. The CDR3 bases are TGTGCCAGCAGCGCAACAGGACAGGGGACCACTGAAGCTTTCTTT. It translates to CASSATGQGTTEAFF. The V call is TRBV9, the J call TRBJ1-1; 9 bases are a match to TRBD1. After removal of 3 bases from V and 4 bases from J, the junction contained 7 bases not matched to a gene. CDR1 and CDR2 (germline): SGDLS, YYNGEE. The CDR3 is 15 amino acids.

This clonotype qualifies as medium-sized. The chain joins TRBV9 to TRBJ1-1, with D hard to call. V lost 3 bases and J 3 bases, leaving 6 bases between the germline ends. From germline, CDR1 is SGDLS and CDR2 YYNGEE. The CDR3 runs to 12 residues. CDR3 loop: CASSAEDTEAFF. DNA of the CDR3: TGTGCCAGCAGCGCCGAGGACACTGAAGCTTTCTTT.

This clonotype was counted at least ten times. The chain is built from TRBV9 and TRBJ2-1, with D possibly matching TRBD1 (5 bases). The CDR3 sequence is 14 residues long. Germline V CDR1 and CDR2: SGDLS, YYNGEE. V gave up 0 bases and J gave up 4 bases, with 8 bases separating them. CDR3 amino acids: CASSVDGAYNEQFF. The DNA for the CDR3 is TGTGCCAGCAGCGTAGATGGGGCGTACAATGAGCAGTTCTTC. Full variable domain (rest looked up from reference TRBV9 and TRBJ2-1): DSGVTQTPKHLITATGQRVTLRCSPRSGDLSVYWYQQSLDQGLQFLIQYYNGEERAKGNILERFSAQQFPDLHSELNLSSLELGDSALYFCASSVDGAYNEQFFGPGTRLTVL.

In its sample, this clonotype was seen many times. The genes are TRBV9 and TRBJ2-7; 7 positions agree with TRBD2. The germline gives CDR1 SGDLS, CDR2 YYNGEE. V dropped 0 bases and J dropped 2; count of bases not matched to a gene: 5. The CDR3 totals 15 residues. CDR3 sequence reads: CASSVEAGGTYEQYF. Here the CDR3 DNA reads TGTGCCAGCAGCGTAGAAGCCGGGGGGACCTACGAGCAGTACTTC. Full variable domain (missing parts from reference TRBV9 and TRBJ2-7): DSGVTQTPKHLITATGQRVTLRCSPRSGDLSVYWYQQSLDQGLQFLIQYYNGEERAKGNILERFSAQQFPDLHSELNLSSLELGDSALYFCASSVEAGGTYEQYFGPGTRLTVT.

In its sample, this clonotype was seen many times. The chain combines TRBV9 with TRBJ2-1, with 8 positions matching TRBD2. Germline loops: CDR1 SGDLS, CDR2 YYNGEE. There are 16 residues in the CDR3. V trimming: 2 bases; J trimming: 8 bases; junction bases outside the gene matches: 12. Here the CDR3 reads CASSVALTSVRYEQFF. The CDR3 DNA reads as TGTGCCAGCAGCGTGGCTTTGACTAGCGTACGTTATGAGCAGTTCTTC.

Many counts were recorded for this clonotype. The chain carries TRBV9 and TRBJ2-7, with D possibly being TRBD1 or TRBD2 (5 bases each). Germline CDR1 SGDLS, CDR2 YYNGEE. V was shortened by 3 bases and J by 5 bases, with 18 bases between the two germline ends. The CDR3 has 15 amino acids. CDR3 DNA sequence: TGTGCCAGCAGCGGGTGGGGACGGTTTGAGGACGAGCAGTACTTC. It is translated as CASSGWGRFEDEQYF.